This T cell receptor (beta chain) was captured by sequencing in a study of T-cell reconstitution after alpha-beta-depleted transplantation in children. This clonotype was recorded many times. Germline lookup yields CDR1 SGDLS and CDR2 YYNGEE. This CDR3 is 12 amino acids long. The V end lost 2 bases, the J end lost 6 bases, and 8 bases lay between the germline ends. Unique molecular identifiers were incorporated when the TCRbeta library was constructed. TCRdb re-analysed the PCR reads in MiXCR, keeping a single row per CDR3 protein. The profile shows hundreds of thousands of distinct CDR3 sequences, about 12% of them singletons.

The sequence was obtained from a girl aged 2 to 10 with congenital amegakaryocytic thrombocytopenia, due to receive a stem cell transplant. This material consisted of PBMCs, taken before TCRalphabeta/CD19-depleted stem cell transplant. The chain carries TRBV9 and TRBJ1-2; no definite D call. For the CDR3, the DNA is TGTGCCAGCAGCGTTCAAAGCAATGGCTACACCTTC. Protein sequence: CASSVQSNGYTF.